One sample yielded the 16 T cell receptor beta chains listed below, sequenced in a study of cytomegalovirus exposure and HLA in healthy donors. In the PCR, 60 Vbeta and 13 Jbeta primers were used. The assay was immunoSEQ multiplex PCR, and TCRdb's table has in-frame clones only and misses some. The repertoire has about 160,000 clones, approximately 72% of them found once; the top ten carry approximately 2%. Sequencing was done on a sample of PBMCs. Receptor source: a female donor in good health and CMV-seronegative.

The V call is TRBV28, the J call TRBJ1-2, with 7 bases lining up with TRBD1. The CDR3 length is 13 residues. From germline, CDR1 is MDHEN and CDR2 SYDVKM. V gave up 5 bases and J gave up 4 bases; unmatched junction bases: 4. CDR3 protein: CASSTGEGYGYTF. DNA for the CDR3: TGTGCCAGCAGTACAGGGGAAGGCTATGGCTACACCTTC.

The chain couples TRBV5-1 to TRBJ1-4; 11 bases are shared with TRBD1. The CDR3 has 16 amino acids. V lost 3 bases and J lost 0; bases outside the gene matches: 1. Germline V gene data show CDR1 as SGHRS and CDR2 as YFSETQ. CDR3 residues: CASSWGQGATNEKLFF. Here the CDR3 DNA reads TGCGCCAGCAGCTGGGGACAGGGGGCAACTAATGAAAAACTGTTTTTT.

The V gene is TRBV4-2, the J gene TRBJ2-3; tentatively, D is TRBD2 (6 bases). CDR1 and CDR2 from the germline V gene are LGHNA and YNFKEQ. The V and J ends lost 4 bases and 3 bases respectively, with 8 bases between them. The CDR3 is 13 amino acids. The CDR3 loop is CASSPGRTDTQYF. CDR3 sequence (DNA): TGTGCCAGCAGCCCAGGGAGGACAGATACGCAGTATTTT.

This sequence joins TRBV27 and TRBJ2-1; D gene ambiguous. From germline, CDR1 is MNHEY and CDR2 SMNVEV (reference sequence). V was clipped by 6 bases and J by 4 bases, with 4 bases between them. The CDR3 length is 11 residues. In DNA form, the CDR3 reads TGTGCCAGCAGCACATACAATGAGCAGTTCTTC. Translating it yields CASSTYNEQFF.

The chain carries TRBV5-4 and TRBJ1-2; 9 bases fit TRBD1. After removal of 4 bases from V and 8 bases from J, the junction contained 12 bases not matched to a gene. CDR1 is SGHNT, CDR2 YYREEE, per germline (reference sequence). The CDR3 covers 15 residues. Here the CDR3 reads CASSQPLDRGGGYTF. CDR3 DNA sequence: TGTGCCAGCAGCCAACCGTTGGACAGGGGAGGAGGCTACACCTTC.

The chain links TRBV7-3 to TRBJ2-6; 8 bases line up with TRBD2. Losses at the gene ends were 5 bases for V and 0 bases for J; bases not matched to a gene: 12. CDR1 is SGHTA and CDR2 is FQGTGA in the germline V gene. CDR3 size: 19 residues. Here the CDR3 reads CASSPHASGSNSGANVLTF. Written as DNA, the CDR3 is TGTGCCAGCAGCCCCCATGCGAGCGGGAGTAACTCTGGGGCCAACGTCCTGACTTTC. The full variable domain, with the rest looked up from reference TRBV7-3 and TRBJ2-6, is GAGVSQTPSNKVTEKGKYVELRCDPISGHTALYWYRQSLGQGPEFLIYFQGTGAADDSGLPNDRFFAVRPEGSVSTLKIQRTERGDSAVYLCASSPHASGSNSGANVLTFGAGSRLTVL.

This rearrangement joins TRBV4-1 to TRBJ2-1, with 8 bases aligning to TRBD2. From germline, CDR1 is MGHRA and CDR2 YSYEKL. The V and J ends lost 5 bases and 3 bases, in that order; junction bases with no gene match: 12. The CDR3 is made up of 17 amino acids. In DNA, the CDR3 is TGCGCCAGCAGCTCAAGCGGGGGACCAATCCTCTACAATGAGCAGTTCTTC. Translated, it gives CASSSSGGPILYNEQFF.

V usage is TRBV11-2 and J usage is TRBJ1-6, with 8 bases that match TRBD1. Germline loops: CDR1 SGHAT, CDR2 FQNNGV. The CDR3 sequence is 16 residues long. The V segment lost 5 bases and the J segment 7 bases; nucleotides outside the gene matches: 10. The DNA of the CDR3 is TGTGCCAGCAGCCGGACAGGGACGGTAGCCAATTCACCCCTCCACTTT. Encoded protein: CASSRTGTVANSPLHF.

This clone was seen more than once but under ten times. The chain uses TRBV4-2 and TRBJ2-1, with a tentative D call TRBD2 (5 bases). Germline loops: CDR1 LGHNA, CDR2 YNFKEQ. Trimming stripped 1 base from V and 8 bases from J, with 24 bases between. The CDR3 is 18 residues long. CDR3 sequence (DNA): TGTGCCAGCAGCCAAGTAACTTCCGGGATCAACGTCCTCGATGAGCAGTTCTTC. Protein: CASSQVTSGINVLDEQFF.

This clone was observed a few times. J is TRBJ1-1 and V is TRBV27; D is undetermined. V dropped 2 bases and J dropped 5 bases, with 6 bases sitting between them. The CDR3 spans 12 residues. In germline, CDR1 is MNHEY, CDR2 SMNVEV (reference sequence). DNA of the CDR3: TGTGCCAGCAGTTTAGGGGAGACTGAAGCTTTCTTT. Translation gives CASSLGETEAFF.

CDR3 in DNA: TGCAGCGTTGAAGGAGGTAACACCGGGGAGCTGTTTTTT. It yields the protein CSVEGGNTGELFF. This chain links TRBV29-1 with TRBJ2-2; no clear D gene. CDR1 SQVTM and CDR2 ANQGSEA come from the germline V gene. V lost 1 base and J lost 2, with 5 bases in between. This CDR3 is built from 13 residues.

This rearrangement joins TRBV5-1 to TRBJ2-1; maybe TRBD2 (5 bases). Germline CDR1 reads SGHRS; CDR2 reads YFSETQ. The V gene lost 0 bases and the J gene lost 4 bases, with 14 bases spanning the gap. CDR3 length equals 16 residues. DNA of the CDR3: TGCGCCAGCAGCTTGGAGGAGGATAGTCCATACAATGAGCAGTTCTTC. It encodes CASSLEEDSPYNEQFF.

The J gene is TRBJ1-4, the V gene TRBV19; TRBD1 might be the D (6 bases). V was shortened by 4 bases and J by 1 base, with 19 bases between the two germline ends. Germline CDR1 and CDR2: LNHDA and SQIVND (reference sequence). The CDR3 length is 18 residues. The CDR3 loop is CASSTSTGGPGTNEKLFF. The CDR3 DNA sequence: TGTGCCAGTAGTACGTCAACGGGGGGGCCTGGAACTAATGAAAAACTGTTTTTT. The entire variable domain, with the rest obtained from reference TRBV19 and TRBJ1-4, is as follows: DGGITQSPKYLFRKEGQNVTLSCEQNLNHDAMYWYRQDPGQGLRLIYYSQIVNDFQKGDIAEGYSVSREKKESFPLTVTSAQKNPTAFYLCASSTSTGGPGTNEKLFFGSGTQLSVL.

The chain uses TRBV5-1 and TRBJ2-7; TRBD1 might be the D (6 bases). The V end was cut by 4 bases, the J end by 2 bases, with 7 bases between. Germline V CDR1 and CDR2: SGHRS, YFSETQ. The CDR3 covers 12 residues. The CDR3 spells CASSGQTYEQYF. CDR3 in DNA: TGCGCCAGCAGCGGACAGACCTACGAGCAGTACTTC.

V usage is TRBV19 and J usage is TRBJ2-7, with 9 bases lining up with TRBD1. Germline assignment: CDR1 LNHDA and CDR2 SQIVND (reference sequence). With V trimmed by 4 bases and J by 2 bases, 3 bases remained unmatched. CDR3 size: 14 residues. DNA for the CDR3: TGTGCCAGTAGTACTAACAGGGGGCCCTACGAGCAGTACTTC. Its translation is CASSTNRGPYEQYF.

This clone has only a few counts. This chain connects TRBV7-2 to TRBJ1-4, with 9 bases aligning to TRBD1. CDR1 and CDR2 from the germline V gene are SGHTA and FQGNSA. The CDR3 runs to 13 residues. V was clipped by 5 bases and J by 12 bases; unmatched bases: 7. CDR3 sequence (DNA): TGTGCCAGCAGCCCAAACAGGGGGCTCGAACTGTTTTTT. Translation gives CASSPNRGLELFF.